This TCR beta chain stems from a study of blood T cell repertoires in COVID-19. CDR3 length equals 14 residues. With 6 bases clipped from V and 5 bases from J, the junction kept 8 bases outside the gene matches. Germline V gives CDR1 LNHNV, CDR2 YYDKDF (reference sequence). Method: immunoSEQ multiplex PCR; TCRdb's copy keeps in-frame clones and lacks some. The data hold approximately 120,000 clones, with 65% to 85% observed a single time. Material: peripheral blood. The sequence came from a man between 25 and 39 years old with COVID-19, enrolled during active disease. The genes are TRBV15 and TRBJ1-1; 8 bases map to TRBD1. CDR3 region: CATRPGQVSTEAFF. The CDR3 nucleotides are TGTGCCACCAGACCGGGACAGGTCTCGACTGAAGCTTTCTTT.